A single sample is the source of the 21 T cell receptor beta chains below, sequenced in a study of cytomegalovirus exposure and HLA in healthy donors. The PCR made use of 60 Vbeta and 13 Jbeta primers. Clones were read by immunoSEQ multiplex PCR, and TCRdb kept only the in-frame ones, dropping some. The table includes fewer than 200,000 clones, roughly nine tenths detected once. The specimen was PBMCs. All receptors come from a girl under three years old in good health and CMV-seronegative.

This chain links TRBV5-4 with TRBJ2-7, with D possibly TRBD1 on 5 matching bases. Germline CDR1 SGHNT, CDR2 YYREEE (reference sequence). Trimming left V 4 bases short and J 3 bases short, with 17 bases between. The CDR3 has 15 residues. CDR3 sequence (DNA): TGTGCCAGCAGCATGCGGTTGGGGCGCATCTACGAGCAGTACTTC. Its translation: CASSMRLGRIYEQYF.

This chain connects TRBV6-5 to TRBJ1-4, with D unresolved. Trimming took off 8 bases at V and 0 bases at J, with 10 bases between the two ends. Germline values: CDR1 MNHEY, CDR2 SVGAGI. The CDR3 has 14 amino acids. The DNA for the CDR3 is TGTGCCAGCTCCTTGACAACAACTAATGAAAAACTGTTTTTT. The encoded protein is CASSLTTTNEKLFF.

This chain links TRBV5-1 with TRBJ1-1, with 8 positions matching TRBD1. Germline V lookup: CDR1 SGHRS, CDR2 YFSETQ. The CDR3 contains 12 residues. Germline trimming cut 8 bases from V and 4 bases from J; bases unmatched to any gene: 4. CDR3 sequence (DNA): TGCGCCAGTCATACAGGGGGCACTGAAGCTTTCTTT. Translating gives CASHTGGTEAFF.

The chain uses TRBV5-5 and TRBJ2-3; 7 bases agree with TRBD1. Germline CDR1 and CDR2: SGHKS and YYEKEE (reference sequence). There are 14 residues in the CDR3. Losses at the gene ends were 7 bases for V and 2 bases for J; bases not matched to a gene: 7. The CDR3 sequence is CASGPTGNTDTQYF. The CDR3 region has the DNA TGTGCCAGCGGACCGACAGGGAACACAGATACGCAGTATTTT. Combining the CDR3 with reference TRBV5-5 and TRBJ2-3 gives the whole variable domain DAGVTQSPTHLIKTRGQQVTLRCSPISGHKSVSWYQQVLGQGPQFIFQYYEKEERGRGNFPDRFSARQFPNYSSELNVNALLLGDSALYLCASGPTGNTDTQYFGPGTRLTVL.

This chain joins TRBV20-1 and TRBJ2-5, with D unresolved. Germline-derived CDR1 and CDR2 are DFQATT and SNEGSKA (reference sequence). The CDR3 sequence is 11 residues long. Trimming took off 6 bases at V and 5 bases at J, with 10 bases between the two ends. In nucleotides, the CDR3 is TGCAGTGCACGGTGGAGCGAGACCCAGTACTTC. Protein sequence: CSARWSETQYF.

The rearrangement links TRBV5-6 to TRBJ2-7; the match to TRBD1 covers 8 bases. Germline V CDR1 and CDR2: SGHDT, YYEEEE. CDR3 length: 13 amino acids. The V gene end was trimmed by 1 base and the J gene end by 7 bases; junction bases not matched to a gene: 4. DNA for the CDR3: TGTGCCAGCAGCTTGCGTGGACAGGGTGAGCAGTACTTC. Translating it yields CASSLRGQGEQYF.

This chain uses TRBV29-1 with TRBJ1-4, with 7 bases fitting TRBD1. The germline gives CDR1 SQVTM, CDR2 ANQGSEA. CDR3 length: 13 amino acids. The V and J ends lost 6 bases and 10 bases, in that order; junction bases with no gene match: 11. The CDR3 spells CSVEQGIRGKLFF. The CDR3, as DNA: TGCAGCGTGGAACAGGGGATCAGAGGAAAACTGTTTTTT. Filled out from reference TRBV29-1 and TRBJ1-4, the complete variable domain reads SAVISQKPSRDICQRGTSLTIQCQVDSQVTMMFWYRQQPGQSLTLIATANQGSEATYESGFVIDKFPISRPNLTFSTLTVSNMSPEDSSIYLCSVEQGIRGKLFFGSGTQLSVL.

This chain connects TRBV6-5 to TRBJ2-4, with 8 nucleotides matching TRBD1. J gave up 5 bases and V 6 bases, and 6 bases lay outside the gene matches. The germline CDR1 and CDR2 sequences are MNHEY and SVGAGI. The CDR3 consists of 14 residues. CDR3 nucleotide sequence: TGTGCCAGCAGCGAATTGACAGGGGAAAACATTCAGTACTTC. It translates to CASSELTGENIQYF.

In its sample, this clone was seen once. The V gene is TRBV5-5, the J gene TRBJ2-6; 10 nucleotides line up with TRBD2. The CDR3 consists of 15 residues. Germline loops: CDR1 SGHKS, CDR2 YYEKEE (reference sequence). V was clipped by 0 bases and J by 18 bases; unmatched bases: 12. Written as DNA, the CDR3 is TGTGCCAGCAGCTTGGCTCTAGCGGGAGTGCCCCGAACGACTTTC. Residues: CASSLALAGVPRTTF.

The genes are TRBV10-3 and TRBJ1-1; unclear D gene. The V and J ends lost 4 bases and 4 bases respectively, with 13 bases between them. This CDR3 has 14 residues. CDR1 and CDR2 from the germline V gene are ENHRY and SYGVKD. Here the CDR3 reads CAISVRADGTEAFF. CDR3 sequence (DNA): TGTGCCATCAGTGTTCGAGCGGATGGCACTGAAGCTTTCTTT.

The rearrangement uses TRBV25-1 and TRBJ2-1, with no clear D. The CDR3 is made up of 15 amino acids. Germline V gene data show CDR1 as MGHDK and CDR2 as SYGVNS. V was clipped by 3 bases and J by 0 bases, with 9 bases between them. The CDR3 bases are TGTGCCAGCAGTGAGACTTCTAGCTCCTACAATGAGCAGTTCTTC. Its protein is CASSETSSSYNEQFF.

This chain joins TRBV7-9 and TRBJ2-2, with D maybe TRBD2 (6 bases). V was cut by 5 bases and J by 1 base, with 11 bases left in between. Germline CDR1 reads SEHNR; CDR2 reads FQNEAQ (reference sequence). The CDR3 contains 15 residues. CDR3 loop: CASSQLAQNTGELFF. The CDR3, as DNA: TGTGCCAGCAGCCAACTAGCTCAGAACACCGGGGAGCTGTTTTTT.

The chain has TRBV9 and TRBJ2-2; TRBD1 matches 9 bases. The CDR3 is made up of 16 amino acids. Germline CDR1 is SGDLS and CDR2 is YYNGEE. The V and J ends lost 4 bases and 1 base, in that order; junction bases with no gene match: 5. The CDR3 bases are TGTGCCAGCAGCCCACAGGGGGCCGGGAACACCGGGGAGCTGTTTTTT. Translation gives CASSPQGAGNTGELFF.

The chain links TRBV6-5 to TRBJ2-1; D ambiguous. Germline-derived CDR1 and CDR2 are MNHEY and SVGAGI. The CDR3 runs 16 residues. V was pared by 0 bases and J by 0 bases, with 9 bases between. CDR3 sequence: CASSYSRYASYNEQFF. DNA for the CDR3: TGTGCCAGCAGTTACTCGAGATATGCCTCCTACAATGAGCAGTTCTTC.

The rearrangement links TRBV27 to TRBJ2-1, with TRBD2 matching 9 bases. The CDR3 has 14 residues. Germline CDR1 is MNHEY and CDR2 is SMNVEV (reference sequence). Germline trimming cut 7 bases from V and 9 bases from J; bases unmatched to any gene: 10. The CDR3 DNA reads TGTGCCAGCAAAGATGCGGGGGGGCGGGCTGAGCAGTTCTTC. Its protein product is CASKDAGGRAEQFF.

The V call is TRBV4-2, the J call TRBJ2-5, with 8 bases fitting TRBD2. The CDR3 loop spans 17 amino acids. CDR1 and CDR2 (germline): LGHNA, YNFKEQ. V trimming: 2 bases; J trimming: 3 bases; junction bases outside the gene matches: 11. The CDR3 DNA follows: TGTGCCAGCAGCCAAAACGGGGGGGCTAGCAGAAAAGAGACCCAGTACTTC. It codes for CASSQNGGASRKETQYF.

The CDR3 loop reads CASSPGVDYGYTF. The CDR3 region has the DNA TGTGCCAGCAGCCCAGGGGTAGACTATGGCTACACCTTC. V is TRBV9 and J is TRBJ1-2; possible D gene TRBD1, 6 bases. The CDR3 extends over 13 amino acids. CDR1 is SGDLS and CDR2 is YYNGEE in the germline V gene. V was shortened by 4 bases and J by 3 bases, with 10 bases between the two germline ends. Complete variable domain (other parts from reference TRBV9 and TRBJ1-2): DSGVTQTPKHLITATGQRVTLRCSPRSGDLSVYWYQQSLDQGLQFLIQYYNGEERAKGNILERFSAQQFPDLHSELNLSSLELGDSALYFCASSPGVDYGYTFGSGTRLTVV.

The rearrangement joins TRBV5-4 to TRBJ1-6, with 10 bases identical to TRBD1. Germline CDR1 is SGHNT and CDR2 is YYREEE (reference sequence). The junction had 8 bases not matched to a gene; V was cut back by 4 bases and J by 10 bases. This CDR3 is built from 15 residues. CDR3 sequence: CASSPDRGVGSPLHF. The DNA for the CDR3 is TGTGCCAGCAGCCCGGACAGGGGGGTTGGCTCACCCCTCCACTTT.

The chain uses TRBV30 and TRBJ2-3; D gene unclear. Germline CDR1 reads GTSNPN; CDR2 reads SVGIG (reference sequence). There are 12 residues in the CDR3. V was cut by 2 bases and J by 2 bases, with 5 bases left in between. CDR3 in amino acids: CAWSHYTDTQYF. The CDR3 bases are TGTGCCTGGAGTCACTACACAGATACGCAGTATTTT.

The chain is built from TRBV19 and TRBJ2-5; tentative D call: TRBD2 (6 bases). Per germline, CDR1 LNHDA and CDR2 SQIVND (reference sequence). CDR3 size: 14 residues. The V end lost 3 bases, the J end lost 2 bases, and 10 bases lay between the germline ends. The CDR3 nucleotides read TGTGCCAGTAGTATCGCGGAGGGACAAGAGACCCAGTACTTC. It translates to CASSIAEGQETQYF.

The gene calls are TRBV6-5 and TRBJ2-7; 9 bases are a match to TRBD2. CDR3 length: 14 amino acids. Germline CDR1 and CDR2: MNHEY and SVGAGI. V lost 2 bases to trimming and J lost 5 bases; unmatched junction nucleotides: 4. DNA of the CDR3: TGTGCCAGCAGTTACGGGCTAGCGGGGAACGAGCAGTACTTC. Its protein is CASSYGLAGNEQYF.